The clone carrying this T cell receptor (beta chain) showed up just a few times. The antigen is unknown. This entry comes from a study of vaccination and CD4 T cells after COVID-19. Study-wide context: The convalescents, six males and four females, included two who were Hispanic. According to the study, participants were given two doses of BNT162b2 or mRNA-1273 vaccine. Study-wide points: Clonotypes reactive to SARS-CoV-2 had a median that went up from about 20 to 38, but not significantly.

The CDR3 length is 12 residues. The ends were cut back, 4 bases at V and 5 bases at J, with 7 bases in the middle. Germline loops: CDR1 KGHDR, CDR2 SFDVKD. Time point denoted: late sampling 161 to 241 days after vaccination in a few convalescent patients. TCRdb called the PCR reads again in MiXCR, with one record for every CDR3 protein. The sample contains around 28,000 distinct CDR3 sequences, around 50% of which appear only once. V and J are TRBV24-1 and TRBJ1-1, with D unclear. This sequence was found in a human donor who had recovered from COVID-19. Sample: CD4+ T cells from blood, taken about 7 months after SARS-CoV-2 vaccination. The CDR3 DNA is TGTGCCACCAGTGACAGCGGGACTGAAGCTTTCTTT. It codes for CATSDSGTEAFF.